This passage covers 20 T cell receptor beta chains from one sample sequenced in a study of sequential checkpoint blockade in melanoma. As for treatment: randomized to nivolumab then ipilimumab (arm A) or the reverse (arm B). Sequencing was performed with immunoSEQ multiplex PCR; in TCRdb, only in-frame clones are kept and a portion is missing. The table records 3,500 to 4,500 clones, approximately 35% of them present only once. The sample was tumor tissue (inferred from file names), taken from a patient given nivolumab and ipilimumab in sequence. These receptors were taken from a human donor with melanoma.

The rearrangement links TRBV6-8 to TRBJ1-5; TRBD1 is a possible D gene (6 bases). Germline V gene data show CDR1 as MNHGY and CDR2 as SAAAGT. The CDR3 has 15 residues. V was pared by 2 bases and J by 4 bases, with 12 bases between. CDR3 sequence: CASSYDGGRNQPQHF. DNA of the CDR3: TGTGCCAGCAGTTACGACGGGGGGCGAAATCAGCCCCAGCATTTT.

V is TRBV19 and J is TRBJ1-1; 9 nucleotides match TRBD1. Germline V lookup: CDR1 LNHDA, CDR2 SQIVND (reference sequence). This CDR3 has 14 residues. Unmatched junction bases numbered 7, after V lost 6 bases and J lost 5 bases. CDR3 amino acids: CASSSDRGRTEAFF. For the CDR3, the DNA is TGTGCCAGTAGCTCGGACAGGGGAAGGACTGAAGCTTTCTTT.

This chain joins TRBV29-1 and TRBJ1-1; D is uncertain. Germline V gene data show CDR1 as SQVTM and CDR2 as ANQGSEA. V lost 6 bases, J lost 3 bases, and 11 bases lay in between. The CDR3 extends over 12 amino acids. The CDR3 here is CSVATEYTEAFF. CDR3 bases: TGCAGCGTCGCCACAGAGTACACTGAAGCTTTCTTT.

Only a few counts were recorded for this clone. The gene calls are TRBV6-8 and TRBJ1-1; perhaps TRBD1 as D (5 bases). Germline V gives CDR1 MNHGY, CDR2 SAAAGT. Trimming removed 10 bases at V and 7 bases at J, with 19 bases between. The CDR3 has 13 amino acids. CDR3 in DNA: TGTGCCACCAGATCGGCAGGGTACGGTGAAGCTTTCTTT. Translation gives CATRSAGYGEAFF.

This clone was seen only a few times. The J gene is TRBJ2-3, the V gene TRBV5-1, with a possible D match to TRBD2 (6 bases). The CDR3 is 14 amino acids. The V gene lost 6 bases and the J gene lost 4 bases, with 15 bases spanning the gap. CDR1 SGHRS and CDR2 YFSETQ come from the germline V gene. The CDR3 reads CASNAGLVPDTQYF. The CDR3 bases are TGCGCCAGCAATGCGGGGCTAGTGCCAGATACGCAGTATTTT.

This chain connects TRBV9 to TRBJ2-2, with D maybe TRBD2 (5 bases). Trimming stripped 0 bases from V and 0 bases from J, with 9 bases between. In germline, CDR1 is SGDLS, CDR2 YYNGEE. The CDR3 extends over 16 amino acids. CDR3 DNA: TGTGCCAGCAGCGTAGGAGTGGGAGCGAACACCGGGGAGCTGTTTTTT. Its translation: CASSVGVGANTGELFF.

The J gene is TRBJ2-3, the V gene TRBV12-5; 14 nucleotides align to TRBD2. This CDR3 is 21 amino acids long. With V trimmed by 3 bases and J by 2 bases, 16 bases remained unmatched. Germline V CDR1 and CDR2: LGHNT, FRNRAP. This CDR3 reads CASGLNPRTPTSGRATDTQYF. CDR3 in DNA: TGTGCTAGTGGTTTAAACCCGAGGACACCGACTAGCGGGAGGGCCACAGATACGCAGTATTTT. Looking up the rest from reference TRBV12-5 and TRBJ2-3 gives the full variable domain: DARVTQTPRHKVTEMGQEVTMRCQPILGHNTVFWYRQTMMQGLELLAYFRNRAPLDDSGMPKDRFSAEMPDATLATLKIQPSEPRDSAVYFCASGLNPRTPTSGRATDTQYFGPGTRLTVL.

V is TRBV18 and J is TRBJ2-3; 8 bases agree with TRBD1. The V and J ends lost 3 bases and 0 bases, in that order; junction bases with no gene match: 2. The germline V gene has CDR1 KGHSH and CDR2 LQKENI. The CDR3 length is 15 residues. CDR3 amino acids: CASSPTGVSTDTQYF. CDR3 in DNA: TGTGCCAGCTCACCGACAGGGGTTAGCACAGATACGCAGTATTTT.

The chain recombines TRBV15 with TRBJ2-3, with 9 positions matching TRBD1. Germline CDR1 is LNHNV and CDR2 is YYDKDF (reference sequence). CDR3 length equals 18 residues. The V segment lost 5 bases and the J segment 3 bases; nucleotides outside the gene matches: 15. The CDR3 coding sequence is TGTGCCACCAGCCCCCGTTGGAGACTCGGACAGGGGACAGATACGCAGTATTTT. This codes for CATSPRWRLGQGTDTQYF. The full variable domain, with the rest looked up from reference TRBV15 and TRBJ2-3, is DAMVIQNPRYQVTQFGKPVTLSCSQTLNHNVMYWYQQKSSQAPKLLFHYYDKDFNNEADTPDNFQSRRPNTSFCFLDIRSPGLGDTAMYLCATSPRWRLGQGTDTQYFGPGTRLTVL.

The chain recombines TRBV6-8 with TRBJ1-3; 7 nucleotides line up with TRBD1. The V gene's germline CDR1 is MNHGY and CDR2 SAAAGT. V trimming: 9 bases; J trimming: 7 bases; junction bases outside the gene matches: 9. The CDR3 has 13 residues. CDR3 nucleotides: TGTGCCAGTAAACAGGGGATTTGGAACACCATATATTTT. This encodes CASKQGIWNTIYF.

The rearrangement links TRBV29-1 to TRBJ1-4; D is possibly TRBD1 (5 bases). V dropped 6 bases and J dropped 5 bases, with 13 bases sitting between them. The CDR3 consists of 13 residues. Germline V gene lookup returns CDR1 SQVTM and CDR2 ANQGSEA. The CDR3 DNA reads TGCAGCGTGCCGGGACTGCCAAATGAAAAACTGTTTTTT. It is translated as CSVPGLPNEKLFF.

This clone is medium-sized. The chain links TRBV6-8 to TRBJ2-1; 8 bases align to TRBD2. Losses at the gene ends were 5 bases for V and 6 bases for J; bases not matched to a gene: 6. The CDR3 spans 14 residues. Germline V gene sequence: CDR1 MNHGY, CDR2 SAAAGT. DNA of the CDR3: TGTGCCAGCAGTGTTGGGACTAGGGCCAATGAGCAGTTCTTC. Encoded protein: CASSVGTRANEQFF.

This clone was seen a handful of times. The V call is TRBV6-8, the J call TRBJ2-7; maybe TRBD2 (5 bases). This CDR3 has 13 amino acids. V was pared by 6 bases and J by 2 bases, with 11 bases between. CDR1 MNHGY and CDR2 SAAAGT come from the germline V gene. Here the CDR3 reads CASSPSGTYEQYF. CDR3 nucleotide sequence: TGTGCCAGCAGCCCGTCGGGGACCTACGAGCAGTACTTC.

The genes are TRBV7-4 and TRBJ1-1; possible D gene TRBD1, 5 bases. Trimming cost V 5 bases and J 7 bases, with 26 bases left between them. CDR3 length equals 17 residues. Germline CDR1 SGHVT, CDR2 SQSDAQ. CDR3 sequence: CASSPAPVRGASNEAFF. The CDR3 bases are TGTGCCAGCAGCCCTGCACCGGTGAGGGGAGCTTCCAATGAAGCTTTCTTT.

This clone was detected ten times or more. The chain has TRBV11-3 and TRBJ1-5; the D gene is possibly TRBD1 (6 bases). V was trimmed by 5 bases and J by 2 bases, leaving 19 bases between them. The CDR3 totals 17 residues. In germline, CDR1 is SGHNT, CDR2 YENEEA. The CDR3 DNA reads as TGTGCCAGCAGCGTGGACGGTTTGGGGGCCGGCAATCAGCCCCAGCATTTT. This codes for CASSVDGLGAGNQPQHF. Full variable domain (outside the CDR3, taken from reference TRBV11-3 and TRBJ1-5): EAGVVQSPRYKIIEKKQPVAFWCNPISGHNTLYWYLQNLGQGPELLIRYENEEAVDDSQLPKDRFSAERLKGVDSTLKIQPAELGDSAVYLCASSVDGLGAGNQPQHFGDGTRLSIL.

This clone was observed a handful of times. In DNA form, the CDR3 reads TGTGCCAGCAGTTCCAGCGGGAGTCGGGCAGATACGCAGTATTTT. It is translated as CASSSSGSRADTQYF. The chain is built from TRBV28 and TRBJ2-3; TRBD2 matches 8 bases. Germline-derived CDR1 and CDR2 are MDHEN and SYDVKM. V shed 4 bases, J shed 4 bases, and the junction held 7 bases outside the gene matches. The length of the CDR3 is 15 residues.

This chain connects TRBV19 to TRBJ1-5, with D tentatively TRBD1 (5 bases). V lost 4 bases, J lost 5 bases, and 18 bases lay in between. This CDR3 region has 16 residues. CDR1 LNHDA and CDR2 SQIVND come from the germline V gene (reference sequence). CDR3 sequence: CASSTQGPYVDQPQHF. The CDR3, as DNA: TGTGCCAGTAGTACGCAGGGCCCCTATGTGGATCAGCCCCAGCATTTT.

This clone was found a few times. The gene calls are TRBV2 and TRBJ1-4; maybe TRBD1 (6 bases). Germline V gene data show CDR1 as SNHLY and CDR2 as FYNNEI. The CDR3 runs to 15 residues. The V and J ends lost 4 bases and 0 bases respectively, with 9 bases between them. CDR3 residues: CASSADSATNEKLFF. CDR3 DNA: TGTGCCAGCAGTGCGGACAGCGCAACTAATGAAAAACTGTTTTTT.

The chain joins TRBV1 to TRBJ2-7; the table calls TRBD2, which could not be checked here. TRBV1 is a listed pseudogene. The CDR3 sequence is 16 residues long. CDR3 sequence reads: CASSQGLAGVSYEQYF. CDR3 DNA: TGCGCCAGCAGCCAGGGACTAGCGGGAGTCTCCTACGAGCAGTACTTC.

This clone was seen more than once but under ten times. This chain links TRBV19 with TRBJ2-3; a weak D match, TRBD2 (6 bases). Germline CDR1 and CDR2: LNHDA and SQIVND (reference sequence). This CDR3 region has 17 residues. V lost 1 base and J 11 bases, leaving 25 bases between the germline ends. The CDR3, as DNA: TGTGCCAGTAGTATAGTAAGGTCTTGGGACTCCCCGAGTATGCAGTATTTT. Translating it yields CASSIVRSWDSPSMQYF.